The source of this T cell receptor beta chain is a study of T-cell reconstitution after alpha-beta-depleted transplantation in children. General study results and limits: T-cell counts and diversity were attributed mostly to newly produced T cells one year after transplant. For some patients, TCRbeta diversity was high at day 60 because of recipient T cells and thymic progenitors that survived. Several hundred rapidly expanded clones from non-depleted graft cells reportedly supplied alpha-beta T cells about two months post-transplant.

CDR1 is MNHNS and CDR2 is SASEGT in the germline V gene. The CDR3 contains 13 residues. With V trimmed by 10 bases and J by 6 bases, 5 bases remained unmatched. Construction of the TCRbeta library involved unique molecular identifiers. MiXCR, run by TCRdb on the PCR reads, gives a single entry per CDR3 protein. The sample includes about 980,000 distinct CDR3 sequences, less than 30% seen only once; the top ten take under 30%. The table lists this clonotype with many counts. Its cognate antigen is unknown. The clonotype originates from a boy under two years old who had a stem cell transplant for SCID, so the T cells may come from the graft donor. V and J are TRBV6-1 and TRBJ2-2; 10 bases map to TRBD1. Here the sequenced sample was PBMCs, mostly from graft donor cells, taken 360 days after TCRalphabeta/CD19-depleted stem cell transplant. CDR3: CAKRTGGAGELFF. The CDR3 nucleotides read TGTGCCAAGAGGACAGGGGGAGCCGGGGAGCTGTTTTTT.